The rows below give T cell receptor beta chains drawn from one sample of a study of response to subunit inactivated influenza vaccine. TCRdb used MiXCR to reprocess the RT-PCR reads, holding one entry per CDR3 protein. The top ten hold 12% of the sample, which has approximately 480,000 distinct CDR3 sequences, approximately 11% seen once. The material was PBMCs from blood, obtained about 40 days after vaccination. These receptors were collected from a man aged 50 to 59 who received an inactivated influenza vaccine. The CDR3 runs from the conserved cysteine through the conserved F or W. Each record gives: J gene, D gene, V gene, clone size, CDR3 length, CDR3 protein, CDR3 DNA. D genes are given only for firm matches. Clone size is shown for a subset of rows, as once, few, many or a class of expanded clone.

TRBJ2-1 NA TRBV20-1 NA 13 CSAREGSRNEQFF TGCAGTGCTAGAGAAGGGAGTCGAAATGAGCAGTTCTTC
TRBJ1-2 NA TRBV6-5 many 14 CASSYLQSGYGYTF TGTGCCAGCAGTTACCTACAGTCCGGCTATGGCTACACCTTC
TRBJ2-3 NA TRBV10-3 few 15 CAISELVVRADTQYF TGTGCCATCAGTGAGTTGGTAGTTCGTGCAGATACGCAGTATTTT
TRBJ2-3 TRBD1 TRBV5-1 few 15 CASSSTGKSTDTQYF TGCGCCAGCAGTTCGACAGGGAAGAGCACAGATACGCAGTATTTT
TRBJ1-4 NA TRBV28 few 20 CASSFPARGHPPAINEKLFF TGTGCCAGCAGTTTTCCAGCACGTGGACACCCCCCAGCTATTAATGAAAAACTGTTTTTT
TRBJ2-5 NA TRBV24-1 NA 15 CATSDGGDHGETQYF TGTGCCACCAGTGATGGTGGGGACCACGGGGAGACCCAGTACTTC
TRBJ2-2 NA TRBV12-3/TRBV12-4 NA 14 CASSLTDLTGELFF TGTGCCAGCAGTTTGACAGACCTCACCGGGGAGCTGTTTTTT
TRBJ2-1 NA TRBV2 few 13 CASSPGVYNEQFF TGTGCCAGCAGCCCGGGGGTCTACAATGAGCAGTTCTTC
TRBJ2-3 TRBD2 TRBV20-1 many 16 CSAREGLAGVLGAQYF TGCAGTGCTAGAGAGGGACTAGCGGGCGTTTTAGGTGCGCAGTATTTT
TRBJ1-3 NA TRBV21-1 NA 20 CASSKRMYADREVNRDTIYF TGTGCCAGCAGCAAAAGGATGTATGCAGACAGGGAGGTGAATCGGGACACCATATATTTT
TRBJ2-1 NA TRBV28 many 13 CASETGLSNEQFF TGTGCCAGCGAGACGGGACTTTCCAATGAGCAGTTCTTC
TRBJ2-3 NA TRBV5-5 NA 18 CASSTPGQRDYITDTQYF TGTGCCAGCAGCACTCCGGGACAGCGGGACTACATCACAGATACGCAGTATTTT
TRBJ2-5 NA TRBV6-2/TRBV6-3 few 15 CASRPPDSAGETQYF TGTGCCAGCAGGCCCCCGGACTCCGCTGGGGAGACCCAGTACTTC
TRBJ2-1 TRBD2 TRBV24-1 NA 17 CATSGGTGTSGRDEQFF TGTGCCACCAGTGGGGGAACCGGGACTAGCGGGAGGGATGAGCAGTTCTTC
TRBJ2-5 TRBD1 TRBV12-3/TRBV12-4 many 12 CASKGQGVAQYF TGTGCCAGCAAGGGACAGGGGGTTGCCCAGTACTTC
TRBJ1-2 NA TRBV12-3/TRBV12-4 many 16 CASSSVWGGVDYGYTF TGTGCCAGCAGCTCGGTGTGGGGGGGCGTAGACTATGGCTACACCTTC
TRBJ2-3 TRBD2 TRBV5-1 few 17 CASSLAASGRVTDTQYF TGCGCCAGCAGCTTGGCTGCGAGCGGGAGGGTCACAGATACGCAGTATTTT
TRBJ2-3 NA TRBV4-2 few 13 CASSQDGRSPQYF TGTGCCAGCAGCCAAGATGGACGGTCCCCGCAGTATTTT
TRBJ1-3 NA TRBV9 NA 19 CASSVGRSPLPSSGNTIYF TGTGCCAGCAGCGTCGGACGGAGTCCTCTTCCGAGCTCTGGAAACACCATATATTTT
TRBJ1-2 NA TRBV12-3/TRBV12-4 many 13 CASSLADIYGYTF TGTGCCAGCAGTTTAGCGGACATCTATGGCTACACCTTC
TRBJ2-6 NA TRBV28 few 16 CASSPRSRSGANVLTF TGTGCCAGCAGTCCTCGTAGCCGCTCTGGGGCCAACGTCCTGACTTTC
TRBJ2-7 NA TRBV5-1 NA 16 CASSLRNFGLSYEQYF TGCGCCAGCAGCTTGAGAAACTTTGGCTTATCCTACGAGCAGTACTTC
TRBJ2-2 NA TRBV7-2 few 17 CASSLGPVLGNTGELFF TGTGCCAGCAGCTTAGGGCCCGTTCTAGGGAACACCGGGGAGCTGTTTTTT
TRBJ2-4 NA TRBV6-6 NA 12 CASRAEENIQYF TGTGCCAGCAGGGCCGAGGAAAACATTCAGTACTTC
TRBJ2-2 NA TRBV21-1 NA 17 CASSRIMRQGCTGELFF TGTGCCAGCAGCAGGATAATGCGACAGGGATGCACCGGGGAGCTGTTTTTT
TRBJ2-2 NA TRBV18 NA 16 CASSPPLGTHTGELFF TGTGCCAGCTCACCACCTCTCGGGACCCACACCGGGGAGCTGTTTTTT
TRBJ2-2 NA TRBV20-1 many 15 CSAREGQKNTGELFF TGCAGTGCTAGAGAAGGACAGAAGAACACCGGGGAGCTGTTTTTT
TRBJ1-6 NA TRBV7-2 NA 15 CASSLVSGNNSPLHF TGTGCCAGCAGCTTAGTATCTGGAAATAATTCACCCCTCCACTTT
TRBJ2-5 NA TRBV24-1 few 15 CATSPGPVAGETQYF TGTGCCACCAGCCCGGGACCGGTGGCTGGGGAGACCCAGTACTTC
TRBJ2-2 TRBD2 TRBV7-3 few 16 CASSLNSGRARGELFF TGTGCCAGCAGCCTGAATAGCGGGAGGGCCCGCGGGGAGCTGTTTTTT
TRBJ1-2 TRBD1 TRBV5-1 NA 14 CASNVRDRGGGYTF TGCGCCAGCAACGTCCGGGACAGGGGCGGTGGCTACACCTTC
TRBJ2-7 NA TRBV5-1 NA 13 CASRQWTDYEQYF TGCGCCAGCAGGCAATGGACAGACTACGAGCAGTACTTC
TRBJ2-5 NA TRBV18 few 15 CASSPPTGHGETQYF TGTGCCAGCTCACCACCAACGGGGCACGGGGAGACCCAGTACTTC
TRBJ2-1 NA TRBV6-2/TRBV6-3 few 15 CASSYFRASYNEQFF TGTGCCAGCAGTTACTTCCGCGCTTCCTACAATGAGCAGTTCTTC
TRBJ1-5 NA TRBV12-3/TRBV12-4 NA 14 CASSLTPRNQPQHF TGTGCCAGCAGTTTAACCCCCAGGAATCAGCCCCAGCATTTT
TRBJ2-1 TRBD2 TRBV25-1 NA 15 CASSDPSGSYNEQFF TGTGCCAGCAGTGACCCCAGCGGGAGCTACAATGAGCAGTTCTTC
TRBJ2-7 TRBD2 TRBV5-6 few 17 CASSLARSVAGNYEQYF TGTGCCAGCAGCTTGGCCAGGTCAGTAGCGGGAAACTACGAGCAGTACTTC
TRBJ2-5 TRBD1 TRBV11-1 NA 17 CASSLGPGGSAGETQYF TGTGCCAGCAGCTTAGGACCAGGGGGCTCTGCGGGAGAGACCCAGTACTTC
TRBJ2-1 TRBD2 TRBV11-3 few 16 CASSSRTSGNHNEQFF TGTGCCAGCAGCTCCCGGACTAGCGGGAACCACAATGAGCAGTTCTTC
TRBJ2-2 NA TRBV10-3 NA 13 CAISAGDTGELFF TGTGCCATCAGTGCAGGGGACACCGGGGAGCTGTTTTTT
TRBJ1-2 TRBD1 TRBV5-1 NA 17 CASSGNVRGQGNVGYTF TGCGCCAGCAGCGGGAACGTTCGCGGACAGGGGAATGTGGGCTACACCTTC
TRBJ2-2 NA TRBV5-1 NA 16 CASSPPTVGDTGELFF TGCGCCAGCAGCCCACCGACAGTGGGCGACACCGGGGAGCTGTTTTTT
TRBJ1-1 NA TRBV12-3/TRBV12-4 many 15 CASSPHGTMNTEAFF TGTGCCAGCAGCCCCCATGGGACAATGAACACTGAAGCTTTCTTT
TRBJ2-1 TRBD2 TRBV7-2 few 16 CASSPSIAGGYNEQFF TGTGCCAGCAGCCCTTCAATAGCGGGCGGGTACAATGAGCAGTTCTTC
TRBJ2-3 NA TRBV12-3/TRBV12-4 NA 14 CASHKGRGTDTQYF TGTGCCAGCCACAAAGGCAGAGGCACAGATACGCAGTATTTT
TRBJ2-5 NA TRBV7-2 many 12 CASIGLGQTQYF TGTGCCAGCATTGGGTTGGGGCAGACCCAGTACTTC
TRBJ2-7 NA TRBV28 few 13 CASSLYGQTGYFF TGTGCCAGCAGTTTATATGGACAGACGGGCTACTTCTTC
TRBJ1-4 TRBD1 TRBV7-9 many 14 CASSLGTGEEKLFF TGTGCCAGCAGCTTAGGCACAGGGGAAGAAAAACTGTTTTTT
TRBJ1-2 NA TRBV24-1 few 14 CATSDDRIFYGYTF TGTGCCACCAGTGATGACCGGATATTCTATGGCTACACCTTC
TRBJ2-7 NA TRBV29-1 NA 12 CSVQASSYEQYF TGCAGCGTGCAGGCTAGCTCCTACGAGCAGTACTTC
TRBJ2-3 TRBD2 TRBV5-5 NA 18 CASSLAAGTSGRTDTQYF TGTGCCAGCAGCTTGGCCGCGGGGACTAGCGGGAGGACAGATACGCAGTATTTT
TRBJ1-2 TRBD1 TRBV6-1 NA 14 CASSESGGSYGYTF TGTGCCAGCAGTGAGTCAGGGGGGTCCTATGGCTACACCTTC